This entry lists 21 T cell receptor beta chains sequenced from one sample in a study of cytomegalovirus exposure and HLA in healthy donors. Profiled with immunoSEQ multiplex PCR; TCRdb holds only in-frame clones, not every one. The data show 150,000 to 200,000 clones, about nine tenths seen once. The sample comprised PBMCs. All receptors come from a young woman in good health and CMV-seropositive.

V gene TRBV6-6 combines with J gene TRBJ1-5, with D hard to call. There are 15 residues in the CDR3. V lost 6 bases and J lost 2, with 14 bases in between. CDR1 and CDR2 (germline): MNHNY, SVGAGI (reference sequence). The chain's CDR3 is CASSQDTVGNQPQHF. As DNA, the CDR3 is TGTGCCAGCAGCCAAGATACAGTGGGCAATCAGCCCCAGCATTTT.

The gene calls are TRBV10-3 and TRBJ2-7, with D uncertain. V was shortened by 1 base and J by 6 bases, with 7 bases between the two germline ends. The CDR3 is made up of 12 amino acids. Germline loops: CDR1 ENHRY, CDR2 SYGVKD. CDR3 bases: TGTGCCATCAGTGAGTTGGCAGGCGAGCAGTACTTC. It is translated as CAISELAGEQYF.

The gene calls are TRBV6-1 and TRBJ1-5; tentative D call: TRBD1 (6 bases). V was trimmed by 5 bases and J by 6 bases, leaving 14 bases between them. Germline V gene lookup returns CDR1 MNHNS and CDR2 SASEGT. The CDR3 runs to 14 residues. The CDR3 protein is CASSLPGDIQPQHF. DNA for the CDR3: TGTGCCAGCAGTTTGCCAGGGGATATTCAGCCCCAGCATTTT.

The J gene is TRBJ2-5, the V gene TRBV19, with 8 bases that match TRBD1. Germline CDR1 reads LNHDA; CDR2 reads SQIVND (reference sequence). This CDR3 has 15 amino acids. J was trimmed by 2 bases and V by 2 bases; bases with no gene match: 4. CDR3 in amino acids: CASSISGQGQETQYF. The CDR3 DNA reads TGTGCCAGTAGTATATCTGGACAGGGACAAGAGACCCAGTACTTC.

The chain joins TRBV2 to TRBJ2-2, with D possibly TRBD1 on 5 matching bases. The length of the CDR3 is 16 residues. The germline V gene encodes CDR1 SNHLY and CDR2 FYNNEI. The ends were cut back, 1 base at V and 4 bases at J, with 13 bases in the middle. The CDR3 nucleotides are TGTGCCAGCAGTGAAGATCCCAGGGCTGGCACCGGGGAGCTGTTTTTT. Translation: CASSEDPRAGTGELFF.

The CDR3 reads CASSIDFQVEAFF. The CDR3 coding sequence is TGTGCCAGTAGTATAGATTTTCAGGTTGAAGCTTTCTTT. The chain links TRBV19 to TRBJ1-1; no clear D gene. Germline loops: CDR1 LNHDA, CDR2 SQIVND (reference sequence). V lost 0 bases to trimming and J lost 7 bases, with 9 bases between them. This CDR3 region has 13 residues. Using reference TRBV19 and TRBJ1-1 for the parts outside the CDR3, the full variable domain is DGGITQSPKYLFRKEGQNVTLSCEQNLNHDAMYWYRQDPGQGLRLIYYSQIVNDFQKGDIAEGYSVSREKKESFPLTVTSAQKNPTAFYLCASSIDFQVEAFFGQGTRLTVV.

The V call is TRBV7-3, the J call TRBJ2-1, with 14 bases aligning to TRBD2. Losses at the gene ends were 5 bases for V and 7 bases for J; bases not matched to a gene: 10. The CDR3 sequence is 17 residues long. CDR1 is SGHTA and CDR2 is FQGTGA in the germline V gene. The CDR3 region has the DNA TGTGCCAGCAGCCCCTTGACTAGCGGGAGGGCGCGGAATGAGCAGTTCTTC. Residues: CASSPLTSGRARNEQFF.

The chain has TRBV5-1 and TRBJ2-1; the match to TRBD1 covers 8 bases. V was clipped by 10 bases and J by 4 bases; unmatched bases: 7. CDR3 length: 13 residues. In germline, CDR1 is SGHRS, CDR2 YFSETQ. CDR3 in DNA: TGCGCCCCCGGGACAGGCTTGTACAATGAGCAGTTCTTC. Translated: CAPGTGLYNEQFF.

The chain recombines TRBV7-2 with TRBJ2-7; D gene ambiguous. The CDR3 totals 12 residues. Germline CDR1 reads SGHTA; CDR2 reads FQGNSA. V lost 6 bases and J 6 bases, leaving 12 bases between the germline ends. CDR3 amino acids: CASSSPGLEQYF. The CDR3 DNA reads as TGTGCCAGCAGTTCTCCAGGTCTCGAGCAGTACTTC.

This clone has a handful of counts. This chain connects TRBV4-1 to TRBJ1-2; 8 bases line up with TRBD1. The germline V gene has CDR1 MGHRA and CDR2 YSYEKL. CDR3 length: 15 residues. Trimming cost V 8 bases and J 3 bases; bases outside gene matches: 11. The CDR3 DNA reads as TGCGCCAGCCTCCAGGGGGCTGGAGCCCACTATGGCTACACCTTC. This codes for CASLQGAGAHYGYTF.

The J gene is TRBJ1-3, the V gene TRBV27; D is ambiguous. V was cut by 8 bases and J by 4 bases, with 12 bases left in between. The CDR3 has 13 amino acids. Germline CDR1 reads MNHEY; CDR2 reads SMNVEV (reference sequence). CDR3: CASGDFAGNTIYF. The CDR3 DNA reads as TGTGCCAGCGGAGATTTCGCCGGAAACACCATATATTTT.

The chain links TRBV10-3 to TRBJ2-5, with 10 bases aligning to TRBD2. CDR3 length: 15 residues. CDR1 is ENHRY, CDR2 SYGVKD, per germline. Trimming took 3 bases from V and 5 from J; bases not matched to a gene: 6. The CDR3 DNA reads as TGTGCCATCAGTGATCTAGCGGGAGTCACTGAGACCCAGTACTTC. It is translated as CAISDLAGVTETQYF.

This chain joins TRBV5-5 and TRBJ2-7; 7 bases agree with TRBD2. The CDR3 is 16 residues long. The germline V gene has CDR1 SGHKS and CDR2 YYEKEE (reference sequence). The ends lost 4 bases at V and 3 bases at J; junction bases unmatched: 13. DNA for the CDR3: TGTGCCAGCAGCCCGGTGGGGGGAGGGCCGGTCTACGAGCAGTACTTC. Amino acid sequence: CASSPVGGGPVYEQYF.

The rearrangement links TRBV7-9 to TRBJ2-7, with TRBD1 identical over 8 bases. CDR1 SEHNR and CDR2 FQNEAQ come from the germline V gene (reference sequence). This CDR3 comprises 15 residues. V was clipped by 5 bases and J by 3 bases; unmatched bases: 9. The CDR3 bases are TGTGCCAGCAGCCCGTTCGGACAGGGTTTCTACGAGCAGTACTTC. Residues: CASSPFGQGFYEQYF.

CDR3 nucleotide sequence: TGCGCCAGCAGCCCCCTAGCGGGAGGGGTAAAGACCCAGTACTTC. Protein sequence: CASSPLAGGVKTQYF. The gene calls are TRBV4-1 and TRBJ2-5; 12 nucleotides agree with TRBD2. The CDR3 is made up of 15 amino acids. V gave up 4 bases and J gave up 6 bases; unmatched junction bases: 6. Germline-derived CDR1 and CDR2 are MGHRA and YSYEKL.

The CDR3 sequence is CASSFGYQETQYF. Here the CDR3 DNA reads TGTGCCAGCAGCTTCGGGTACCAAGAGACCCAGTACTTC. The gene calls are TRBV7-2 and TRBJ2-5; D is unresolved. The CDR3 is made up of 13 amino acids. Trimming removed 3 bases from V and 0 bases from J, with 5 bases in between. CDR1 is SGHTA, CDR2 FQGNSA, per germline.

The CDR3 nucleotides are TGTGCCAGCAGTGACAGGGGAGGGGAAAAACTGTTTTTT. Translated: CASSDRGGEKLFF. The rearrangement joins TRBV6-1 to TRBJ1-4; weak D call: TRBD1 (6 bases). Trimming shortened V by 3 bases and J by 8 bases, and 10 bases separated the two germline ends. This CDR3 has 13 residues. The germline gives CDR1 MNHNS, CDR2 SASEGT.

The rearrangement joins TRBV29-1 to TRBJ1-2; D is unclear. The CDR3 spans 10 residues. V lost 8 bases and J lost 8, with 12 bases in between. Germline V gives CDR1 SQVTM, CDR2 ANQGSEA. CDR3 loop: CSSRDDGYTF. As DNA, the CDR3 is TGCAGCAGCCGGGATGACGGCTACACCTTC.

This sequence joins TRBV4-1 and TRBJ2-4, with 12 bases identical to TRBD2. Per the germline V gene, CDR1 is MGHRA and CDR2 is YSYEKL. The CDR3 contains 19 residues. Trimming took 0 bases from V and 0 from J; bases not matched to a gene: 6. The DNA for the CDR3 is TGCGCCAGCAGCCAAGATCTAGCGGGAGGGCCAGGAGCCAAAAACATTCAGTACTTC. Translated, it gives CASSQDLAGGPGAKNIQYF.

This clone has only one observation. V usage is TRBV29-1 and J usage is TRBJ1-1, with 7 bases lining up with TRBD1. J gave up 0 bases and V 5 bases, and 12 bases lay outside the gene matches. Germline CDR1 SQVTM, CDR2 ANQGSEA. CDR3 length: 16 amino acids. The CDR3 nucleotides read TGCAGCGTTCTTGGAGTAGGGGGCAGCATGAACACTGAAGCTTTCTTT. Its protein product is CSVLGVGGSMNTEAFF.

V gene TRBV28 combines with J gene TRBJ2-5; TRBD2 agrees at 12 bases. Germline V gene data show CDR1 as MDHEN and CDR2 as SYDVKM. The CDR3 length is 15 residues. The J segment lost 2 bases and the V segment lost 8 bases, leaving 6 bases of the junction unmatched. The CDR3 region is CASWTGTSGQETQYF. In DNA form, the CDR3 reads TGTGCCAGCTGGACCGGGACTAGCGGGCAAGAGACCCAGTACTTC.